The source of this T cell receptor (beta chain) is a study of identical twins. Germline CDR1 and CDR2: SGHRS and YFSETQ. With 3 bases clipped from V and 6 bases from J, the junction kept 17 bases outside the gene matches. The CDR3 is 17 amino acids. TCRdb re-analysed the 5' RACE reads in MiXCR, keeping a single row per CDR3 protein. The sample has 450,000 or so distinct CDR3 sequences, 14% seen once; the top ten hold 0.5% to 0.65%. This clonotype was counted at least ten times. The same data also contributed to another study, on yellow fever vaccine responses in identical twins.

The sequenced material came from CD4+ T cells sorted from blood. The chain has TRBV5-1 and TRBJ2-7; 8 nucleotides align to TRBD1. The source is a woman aged 18-29 years in good health. Here the CDR3 reads CASSSSQGAVLLSEQYF. In DNA form, the CDR3 reads TGCGCCAGCAGCTCGAGTCAGGGGGCTGTTCTTCTCTCCGAGCAGTACTTC.